These T cell receptor beta chains were read from a single sample in a study of blood T cells in healthy people across ages. TCRdb called the 5' RACE reads again in MiXCR, with one record for every CDR3 protein. Here the sample spans around 1,500,000 distinct CDR3 sequences, 40% to 50% being singletons. Sequences were obtained from blood. The receptors come from a woman younger than 35 in good health. Both conserved end residues are trimmed from each CDR3.

J: TRBJ2-7
V: TRBV4-1
CDR3: ASSQGDRTYEQY

J: TRBJ2-1
V: TRBV12-3/TRBV12-4
CDR3: ASSLRWSSGSLDNEQF

J: TRBJ2-7
V: TRBV27
CDR3: ASSFSDRDNEQY

J: TRBJ1-5
V: TRBV7-8
CDR3: ASSLTRGYSNQPQH

J: TRBJ2-3
V: TRBV20-1
CDR3: SAREGTGGPTGDTQY

J: TRBJ1-1
V: TRBV6-1
CDR3: ASKREMNTEAF

J: TRBJ1-4
V: TRBV6-5
CDR3: ASSYLKPKTGSDEKLF

J: TRBJ2-3
V: TRBV2
CDR3: ASSEGRAGSDTQY

J: TRBJ2-4
V: TRBV30
CDR3: AWSETGGLY

J: TRBJ2-5
V: TRBV27
CDR3: ASSFTGNPKETQY

J: TRBJ2-7
V: TRBV5-1
CDR3: ASSLGRPGYEQY

J: -
V: TRBV4-3
CDR3: ASSVDRGKGNNEQY

J: TRBJ1-1
V: TRBV12-3/TRBV12-4
CDR3: ASTQEVGTEAF

J: TRBJ1-1
V: TRBV25-1
CDR3: ASSDHRGLNTEAF

J: TRBJ1-2
V: TRBV27
CDR3: ASSVNRTSGYT

J: TRBJ1-2
V: TRBV29-1
CDR3: SVWTGRNYGYT

J: TRBJ1-2
V: TRBV20-1
CDR3: SARVWSGAIGQGYYGYT

J: TRBJ2-2
V: TRBV6-5
CDR3: AGSYSRPGELF

J: TRBJ2-5
V: TRBV2
CDR3: ASSEALQPSGGFAQY

J: TRBJ1-5
V: TRBV7-2
CDR3: ASTLPGQNVQPQH

J: TRBJ1-2
V: TRBV4-1
CDR3: ASSHSGQVDGYT

J: TRBJ2-7
V: TRBV5-1
CDR3: ASSTSGPSFEQY

J: TRBJ2-5
V: TRBV5-1
CDR3: ASSLRLEETQY

J: TRBJ1-4
V: TRBV5-1
CDR3: ASSPGNAVNEKLF

J: TRBJ1-3
V: TRBV20-1
CDR3: SARGRPGEGNTIY

J: TRBJ1-1
V: TRBV10-3
CDR3: ATILQGSGTEAF

J: TRBJ1-1
V: TRBV20-1
CDR3: SAREVINTEAF

J: TRBJ2-1
V: TRBV4-1
CDR3: ASSQMASEQF

J: TRBJ1-2
V: TRBV15
CDR3: ATSRGTGGKGYT

J: TRBJ2-1
V: TRBV4-1
CDR3: ASSRAPGDTPQF

J: TRBJ2-7
V: TRBV28
CDR3: ASSLPPTGGYEQY

J: TRBJ2-3
V: TRBV5-1
CDR3: ASSFPFGQVKISTDTQY

J: TRBJ2-1
V: TRBV11-3
CDR3: ASSLDYSRGDEQF

J: TRBJ2-1
V: TRBV4-3
CDR3: ASRPTTSSYNEQF

J: TRBJ2-3
V: TRBV3-1
CDR3: ASSWGVYTDTQY

J: TRBJ2-2
V: TRBV4-1
CDR3: ASSQESAALAGDTNTGELF

J: TRBJ2-5
V: TRBV29-1
CDR3: SVAWGTQETQY

J: TRBJ2-1
V: TRBV6-1
CDR3: ASSAASSYNEQF

J: TRBJ2-1
V: TRBV5-1
CDR3: VSRNGLASYNEQF

J: TRBJ2-5
V: TRBV7-9
CDR3: ASSPAQY

J: TRBJ1-2
V: TRBV4-2
CDR3: ASSQDSGTAFYGYT

J: -
V: TRBV13
CDR3: ASSLSRHSGHEQY

J: TRBJ1-2
V: TRBV6-5
CDR3: ASRLPGQRYGYT

J: TRBJ1-2
V: TRBV5-1
CDR3: ASSLDTATYGYT

J: TRBJ2-5
V: TRBV4-2
CDR3: ASSQGKLSGSRGETQY

J: TRBJ2-1
V: TRBV12-3/TRBV12-4
CDR3: ASSLVAGVGYNEQF

J: TRBJ2-5
V: TRBV5-1
CDR3: ASRPGVTYVQY

J: TRBJ2-2
V: TRBV4-1
CDR3: AGSPVTGGRGTGELF

J: TRBJ2-5
V: TRBV4-1
CDR3: ASSQVSGPPETQY

J: TRBJ2-1
V: TRBV6-5
CDR3: ASSAAGYIDNEQF

J: TRBJ1-5
V: TRBV12-3/TRBV12-4
CDR3: ASSLATGQGGNQPQH

J: TRBJ2-3
V: TRBV21-1
CDR3: ASSKGNGTSGSFGADTQY